This TCR beta chain was found in a study of T cell changes during pregnancy in multiple sclerosis. This clone has just one count. Measured with immunoSEQ multiplex PCR; TCRdb has only the in-frame clones, and not every one. The table records around 34,000 clones, approximately 94% of them present only once. This CDR3 contains 14 residues. Germline V gene sequence: CDR1 MDHEN, CDR2 SYDVKM. V lost 5 bases and J lost 3, with 11 bases in between. The receptor comes from a female donor with multiple sclerosis, enrolled in a pregnancy study. Material: CD4+ T cells from peripheral blood mononuclear cells, obtained in the second trimester of pregnancy. This chain links TRBV28 with TRBJ2-1; possible D gene TRBD1, 6 bases. The DNA of the CDR3 is TGTGCCAGCAGTCCTCTACAGGGCTACAATGAGCAGTTCTTC. It encodes CASSPLQGYNEQFF.